The rows below give T cell receptor beta chains drawn from one sample of a study of spatial heterogeneity in lung cancer. TCRdb redid the calling of the 5' RACE reads with MiXCR, one entry per CDR3 protein. The sample holds about 36,000 distinct CDR3 sequences, around 5.5% seen once. The source material was PBMCs, sampled at surgery. All receptors derive from a female donor with early-stage non-small cell lung cancer. Both conserved end residues are part of each CDR3.

TRBV13 | CASSLAGTYEQYF
TRBV6-6 | CASSPGQGNTIYF
TRBV10-3 | CATGGQGGWKTQYF
TRBV24-1 | CATSDLGSGSSDEQFF
TRBV7-9 | CASSSPLKSGRHF
TRBV27 | CASSLMGPRGPGNTIYF
TRBV6-5 | CASSSPSGPTDTQYF
TRBV5-1 | CASSLWGADYGYTF
TRBV5-4 | CASSLAQGDSPLHF
TRBV20-1 | CSANRGNRDEQFF
TRBV15 | CATSRRTGADQPQHF
TRBV30 | CAWSVPLAGVLRQFF
TRBV28 | CASSLRTTHTQYF
TRBV6-5 | CASKLPAGGIGELFF
TRBV4-1 | CASSQEPGQGSFAHGYTF
TRBV11-3 | CASSLGSSVLVNEQFF
TRBV9 | CASSRTRWDQETQYF
TRBV19 | CASTDRGRDIQYF
TRBV12-5 | CASGRDRPPYEQYF
TRBV3-1 | CASSQDLGTGRPYTF
TRBV28 | CASSDSGTKNIQYF
TRBV13 | CASSWTDTYNEQFF
TRBV20-1 | CSGSPSGHDYNEQFF
TRBV18 | CASSPSADTQYF
TRBV11-2 | CASSLVLSYNEQFF
TRBV20-1 | CSVPGIAKNIQYF
TRBV5-1 | CASSRDLNQPQHF
TRBV6-2/TRBV6-3 | CASSYPPRQGPTGFAYGYTF
TRBV19 | CASSILGDGSSRTEAFF
TRBV7-9 | CASSLRGRGKTGEQYF
TRBV9 | CASSVEGGTYEQYF
TRBV4-3 | CASSQGEEVYGGYTF
TRBV10-3 | CAISDASGRAQGETQYF
TRBV20-1 | CSALQGNSNQPQHF
TRBV27 | CASSFLASGTSGELFF
TRBV7-2 | CASSLGPAGANYEQYF
TRBV3-1 | CASSPGVEQYF
TRBV12-3/TRBV12-4 | CASSLGLAGGGHEQFF
TRBV29-1 | CSVVAGSNEKLFF
TRBV20-1 | CSASLVPNSEQYF
TRBV7-3 | CASSLGVAGAADTQYF
TRBV5-1 | CASSLDPGRPYEQYF
TRBV12-3/TRBV12-4 | CASSLDLYGAEAFF
TRBV5-4 | CASSSNRGQNSPLHF
TRBV5-6 | CASSLSGDSSYEQYF
TRBV12-3/TRBV12-4 | CASSLSAQYTEAFF
TRBV5-4 | CASSGRDLGETQYF
TRBV20-1 | CSAKAALYTEAFF
TRBV6-5 | CASKEVQASMNTEAFF
TRBV4-1 | CASSQDPSSREQYF
TRBV27 | CASSLAGAGLTDTQYF